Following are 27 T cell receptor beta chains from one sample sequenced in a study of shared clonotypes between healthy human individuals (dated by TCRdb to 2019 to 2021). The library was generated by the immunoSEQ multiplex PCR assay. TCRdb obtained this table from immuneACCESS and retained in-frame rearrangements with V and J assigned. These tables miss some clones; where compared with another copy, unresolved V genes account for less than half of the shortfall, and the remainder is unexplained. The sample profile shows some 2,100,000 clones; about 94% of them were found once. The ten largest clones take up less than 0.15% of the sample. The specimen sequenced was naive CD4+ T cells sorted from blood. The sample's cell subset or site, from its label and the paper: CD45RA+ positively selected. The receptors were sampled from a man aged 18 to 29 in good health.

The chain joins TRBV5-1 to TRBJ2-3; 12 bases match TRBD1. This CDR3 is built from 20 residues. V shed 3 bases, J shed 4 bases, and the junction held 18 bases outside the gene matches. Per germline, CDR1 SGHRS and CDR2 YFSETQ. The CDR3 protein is CASSWKGTGGFFREADTQYF. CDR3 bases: TGCGCCAGCAGCTGGAAGGGGACAGGGGGCTTTTTTAGGGAGGCAGATACGCAGTATTTT.

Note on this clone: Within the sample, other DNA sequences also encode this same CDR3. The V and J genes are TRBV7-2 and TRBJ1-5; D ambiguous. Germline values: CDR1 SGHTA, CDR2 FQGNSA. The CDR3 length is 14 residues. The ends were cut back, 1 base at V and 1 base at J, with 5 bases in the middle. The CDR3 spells CASSLDASNQPQHF. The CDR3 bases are TGTGCCAGCAGCTTAGATGCCAGCAATCAGCCCCAGCATTTT.

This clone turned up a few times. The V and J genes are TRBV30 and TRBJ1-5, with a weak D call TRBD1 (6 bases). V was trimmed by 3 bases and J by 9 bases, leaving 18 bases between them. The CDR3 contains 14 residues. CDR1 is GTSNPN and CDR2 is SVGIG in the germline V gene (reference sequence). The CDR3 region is CAWSVGGGQWPQHF. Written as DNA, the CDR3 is TGTGCCTGGAGCGTGGGCGGGGGGCAGTGGCCCCAGCATTTT.

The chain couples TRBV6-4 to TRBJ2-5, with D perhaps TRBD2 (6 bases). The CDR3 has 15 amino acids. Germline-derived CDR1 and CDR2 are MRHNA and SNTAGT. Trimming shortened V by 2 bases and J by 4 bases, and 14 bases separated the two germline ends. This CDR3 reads CASSDLSGPIETQYF. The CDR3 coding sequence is TGTGCCAGCAGTGACCTCAGCGGGCCAATAGAGACCCAGTACTTC.

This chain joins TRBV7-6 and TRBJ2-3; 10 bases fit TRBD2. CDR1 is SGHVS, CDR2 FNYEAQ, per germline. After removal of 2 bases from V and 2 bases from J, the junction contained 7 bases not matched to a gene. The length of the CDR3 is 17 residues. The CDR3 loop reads CASSLTSTSGFTDTQYF. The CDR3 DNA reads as TGTGCCAGCAGCTTAACATCGACTAGCGGGTTCACAGATACGCAGTATTTT. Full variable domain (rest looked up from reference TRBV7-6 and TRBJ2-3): GAGVSQSPRYKVTKRGQDVALRCDPISGHVSLYWYRQALGQGPEFLTYFNYEAQQDKSGLPNDRFSAERPEGSISTLTIQRTEQRDSAMYRCASSLTSTSGFTDTQYFGPGTRLTVL.

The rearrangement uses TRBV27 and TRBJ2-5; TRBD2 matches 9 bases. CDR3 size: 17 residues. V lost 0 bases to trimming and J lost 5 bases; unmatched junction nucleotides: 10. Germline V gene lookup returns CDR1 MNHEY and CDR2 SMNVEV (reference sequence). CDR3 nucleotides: TGTGCCAGCAGTTTATCTAGACTAGCGGACGATAGGGAGACCCAGTACTTC. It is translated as CASSLSRLADDRETQYF.

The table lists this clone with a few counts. As DNA, the CDR3 is TGTGCCAGCAGCGTAACAGCGGGAGATTTCTACGAGCAGTACTTC. This sequence encodes CASSVTAGDFYEQYF. The chain couples TRBV9 to TRBJ2-7; 8 nucleotides agree with TRBD2. The CDR3 is 15 residues long. Germline V gene sequence: CDR1 SGDLS, CDR2 YYNGEE. Trimming took 1 base from V and 3 from J; bases not matched to a gene: 6. Looking up the rest from reference TRBV9 and TRBJ2-7 gives the full variable domain: DSGVTQTPKHLITATGQRVTLRCSPRSGDLSVYWYQQSLDQGLQFLIQYYNGEERAKGNILERFSAQQFPDLHSELNLSSLELGDSALYFCASSVTAGDFYEQYFGPGTRLTVT.

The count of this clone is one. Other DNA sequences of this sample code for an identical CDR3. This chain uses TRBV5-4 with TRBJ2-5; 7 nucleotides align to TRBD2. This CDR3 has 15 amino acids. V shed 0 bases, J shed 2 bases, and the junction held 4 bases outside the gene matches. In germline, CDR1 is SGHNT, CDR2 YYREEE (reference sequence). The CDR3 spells CASSLGLAEQETQYF. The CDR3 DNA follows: TGTGCCAGCAGCTTGGGACTAGCTGAACAAGAGACCCAGTACTTC.

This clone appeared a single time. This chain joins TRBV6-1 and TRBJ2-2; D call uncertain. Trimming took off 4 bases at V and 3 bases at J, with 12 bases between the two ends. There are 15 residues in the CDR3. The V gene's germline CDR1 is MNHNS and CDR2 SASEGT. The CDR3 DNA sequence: TGTGCCAGCAGTGTGGTGTCTCTAGACACCGGGGAGCTGTTTTTT. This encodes CASSVVSLDTGELFF.

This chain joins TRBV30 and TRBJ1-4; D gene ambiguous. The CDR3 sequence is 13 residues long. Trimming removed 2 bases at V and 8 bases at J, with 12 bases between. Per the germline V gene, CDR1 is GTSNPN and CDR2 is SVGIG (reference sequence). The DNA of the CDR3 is TGTGCCTGGAGTCTCTGGCTATCCGAAAAACTGTTTTTT. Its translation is CAWSLWLSEKLFF.

The CDR3 region is CASSWYVGQPQHF. DNA of the CDR3: TGTGCCAGCAGCTGGTACGTAGGTCAGCCCCAGCATTTT. V and J are TRBV7-9 and TRBJ1-5; D remains unclear. Germline V gene data show CDR1 as SEHNR and CDR2 as FQNEAQ (reference sequence). The CDR3 is 13 residues long. V lost 4 bases and J 6 bases, leaving 10 bases between the germline ends.

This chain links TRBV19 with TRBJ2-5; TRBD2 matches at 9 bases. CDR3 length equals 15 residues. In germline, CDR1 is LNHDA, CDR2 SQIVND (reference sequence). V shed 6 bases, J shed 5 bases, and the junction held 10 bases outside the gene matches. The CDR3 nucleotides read TGTGCCAGTAGAGATCTTAGCGGGGGTAGGGAGACCCAGTACTTC. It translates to CASRDLSGGRETQYF.

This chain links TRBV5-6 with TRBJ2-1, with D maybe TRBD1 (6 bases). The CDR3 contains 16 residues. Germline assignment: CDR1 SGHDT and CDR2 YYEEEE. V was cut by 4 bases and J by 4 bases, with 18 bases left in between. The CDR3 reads CASSRQDPGLYNEQFF. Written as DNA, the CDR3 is TGTGCCAGCAGCCGACAGGACCCAGGCCTATACAATGAGCAGTTCTTC.

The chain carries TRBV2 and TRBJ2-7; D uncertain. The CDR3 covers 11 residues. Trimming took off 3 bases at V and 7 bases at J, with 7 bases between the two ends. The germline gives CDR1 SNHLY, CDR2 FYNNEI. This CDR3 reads CASSDSPEQYF. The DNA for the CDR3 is TGTGCCAGCAGTGATTCCCCTGAGCAGTACTTC.

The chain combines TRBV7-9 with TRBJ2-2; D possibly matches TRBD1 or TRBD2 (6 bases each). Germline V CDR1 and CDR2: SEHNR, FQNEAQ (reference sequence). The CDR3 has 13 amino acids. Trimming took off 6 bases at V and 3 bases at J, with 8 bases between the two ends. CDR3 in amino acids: CASRRGDTGELFF. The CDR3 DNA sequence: TGTGCCAGCAGAAGGGGGGACACCGGGGAGCTGTTTTTT.

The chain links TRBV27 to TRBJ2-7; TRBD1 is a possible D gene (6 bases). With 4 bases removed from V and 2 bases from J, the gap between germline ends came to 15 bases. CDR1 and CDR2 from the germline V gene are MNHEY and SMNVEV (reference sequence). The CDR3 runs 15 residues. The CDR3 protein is CASSSRTVGTYEQYF. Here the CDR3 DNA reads TGTGCCAGCAGTTCACGGACAGTCGGAACCTACGAGCAGTACTTC.

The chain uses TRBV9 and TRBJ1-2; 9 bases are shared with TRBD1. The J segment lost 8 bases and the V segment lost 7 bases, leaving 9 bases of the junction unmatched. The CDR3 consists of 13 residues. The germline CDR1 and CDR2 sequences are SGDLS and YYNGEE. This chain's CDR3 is CASRGQGVMGYTF. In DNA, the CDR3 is TGTGCCAGCCGGGGACAGGGAGTTATGGGCTACACCTTC.

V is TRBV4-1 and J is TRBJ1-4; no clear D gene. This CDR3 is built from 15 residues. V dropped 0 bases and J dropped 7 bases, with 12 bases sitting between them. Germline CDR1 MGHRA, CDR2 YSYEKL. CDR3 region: CASSQEGRSGEKLFF. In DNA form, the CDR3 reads TGCGCCAGCAGCCAAGAGGGCAGGAGCGGTGAAAAACTGTTTTTT.

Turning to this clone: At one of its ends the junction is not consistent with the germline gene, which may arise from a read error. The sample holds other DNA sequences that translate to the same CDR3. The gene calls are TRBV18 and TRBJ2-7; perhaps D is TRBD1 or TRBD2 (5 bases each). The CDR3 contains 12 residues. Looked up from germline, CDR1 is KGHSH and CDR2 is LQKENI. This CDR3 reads CASSPLGAEQYF. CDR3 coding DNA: TGTGCCAGCTCCCCACTAGGGGCCGAGCAGTACTTC. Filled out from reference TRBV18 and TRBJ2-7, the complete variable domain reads NAGVMQNPRHLVRRRGQEARLRCSPMKGHSHVYWYRQLPEEGLKFMVYLQKENIIDESGMPKERFSAEFPKEGPSILRIQQVVRGDSAAYFCASSPLGAEQYFGPGTRLTVT.

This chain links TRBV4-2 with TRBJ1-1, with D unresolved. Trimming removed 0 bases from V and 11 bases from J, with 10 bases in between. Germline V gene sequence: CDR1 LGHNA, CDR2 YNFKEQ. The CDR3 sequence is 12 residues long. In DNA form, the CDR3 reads TGTGCCAGCAGCCAAGATGCCGTGAAGGCTTTCTTT. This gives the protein CASSQDAVKAFF.

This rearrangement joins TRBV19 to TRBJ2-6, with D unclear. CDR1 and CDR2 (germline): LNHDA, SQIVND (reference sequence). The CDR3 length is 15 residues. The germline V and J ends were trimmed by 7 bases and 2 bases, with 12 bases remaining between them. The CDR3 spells CASMSGKAGANVLTF. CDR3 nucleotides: TGTGCCAGTATGTCTGGGAAAGCTGGGGCCAACGTCCTGACTTTC.

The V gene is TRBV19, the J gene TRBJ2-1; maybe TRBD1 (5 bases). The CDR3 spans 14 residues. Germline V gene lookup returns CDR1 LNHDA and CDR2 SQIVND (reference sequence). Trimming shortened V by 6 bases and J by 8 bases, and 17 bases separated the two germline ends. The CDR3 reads CASSRPQGGYEQFF. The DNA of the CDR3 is TGTGCCAGTAGCCGCCCTCAGGGTGGCTATGAGCAGTTCTTC. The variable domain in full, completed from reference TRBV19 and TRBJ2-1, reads DGGITQSPKYLFRKEGQNVTLSCEQNLNHDAMYWYRQDPGQGLRLIYYSQIVNDFQKGDIAEGYSVSREKKESFPLTVTSAQKNPTAFYLCASSRPQGGYEQFFGPGTRLTVL.

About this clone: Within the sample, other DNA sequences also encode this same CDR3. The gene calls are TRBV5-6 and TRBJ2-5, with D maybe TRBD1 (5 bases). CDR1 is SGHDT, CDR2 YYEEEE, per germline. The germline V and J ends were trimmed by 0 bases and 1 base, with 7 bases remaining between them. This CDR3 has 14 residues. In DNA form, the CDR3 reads TGTGCCAGCAGCTTGGGCCAGGGCCAAGAGACCCAGTACTTC. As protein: CASSLGQGQETQYF.

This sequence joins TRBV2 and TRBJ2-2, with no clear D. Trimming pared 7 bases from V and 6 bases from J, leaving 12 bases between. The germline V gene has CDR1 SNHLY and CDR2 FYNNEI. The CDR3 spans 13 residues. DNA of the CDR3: TGTGCCAGCATAGTTCGAGCGTCCGGGGAGCTGTTTTTT. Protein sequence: CASIVRASGELFF.

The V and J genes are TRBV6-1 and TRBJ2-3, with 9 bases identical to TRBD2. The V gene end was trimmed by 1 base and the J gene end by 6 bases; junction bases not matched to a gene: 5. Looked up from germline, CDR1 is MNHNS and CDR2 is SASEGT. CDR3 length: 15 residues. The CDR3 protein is CASSEEVAGADTQYF. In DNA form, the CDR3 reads TGTGCCAGCAGTGAAGAGGTAGCGGGAGCGGATACGCAGTATTTT.

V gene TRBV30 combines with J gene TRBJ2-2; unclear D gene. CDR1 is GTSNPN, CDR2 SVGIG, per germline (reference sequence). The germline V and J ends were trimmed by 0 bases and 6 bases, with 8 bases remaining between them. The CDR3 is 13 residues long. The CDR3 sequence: CAWSVVHAGELFF. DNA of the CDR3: TGTGCCTGGAGTGTAGTCCATGCCGGGGAGCTGTTTTTT.

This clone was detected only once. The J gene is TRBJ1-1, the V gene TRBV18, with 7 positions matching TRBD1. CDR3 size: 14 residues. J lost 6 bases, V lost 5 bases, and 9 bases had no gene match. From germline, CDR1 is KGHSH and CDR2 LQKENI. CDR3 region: CASSALGQGAEAFF. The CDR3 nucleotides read TGTGCCAGCTCAGCACTCGGTCAGGGGGCTGAAGCTTTCTTT.